The rows below give T cell receptor beta chains drawn from one sample of a study of CD8 T cells in Susac syndrome. TCRdb called the immunoSEQ multiplex PCR reads again in MiXCR, with one record for every CDR3 protein. The table includes 200,000 to 250,000 distinct CDR3 sequences, around 96% detected once. Sequencing was performed on CD4+ T cells from PBMCs. The receptors come from a human donor with multiple sclerosis. CDR3s include the opening cysteine and the closing phenylalanine or tryptophan. Fields, in order: D gene, J gene, V gene, CDR3 protein. D genes are given only for firm matches.

TRBD2	TRBJ2-5	TRBV9	CASSLRGVRETQYF
TRBD2	TRBJ2-2	TRBV29-1	CSVESPAGITGELFF
NA	TRBJ2-6	TRBV29-1	CSVDGVGREGGANVLTF
TRBD1	TRBJ2-5	TRBV18	CASTRDSQETQYF
NA	TRBJ2-3	TRBV20-1	CSARVTSDTQYF
TRBD2	TRBJ2-1	TRBV30	CAWSVLSGSTNEQFF
TRBD2	TRBJ2-1	TRBV20-1	CSASSGLAGGVQFF
NA	TRBJ2-2	TRBV4-2	CASSFQGQANTGELFF
TRBD2	TRBJ2-7	TRBV28	CASSLTSGYEQYF
NA	TRBJ1-2	TRBV7-9	CASSPNRVGYGYTF
NA	TRBJ1-6	TRBV5-1	CASSPGPDNSPLHF
NA	TRBJ1-1	TRBV18	CASSPFRQGYTEAFF
TRBD2	TRBJ2-1	TRBV3-1	CASSRLLAEAYNEQFF
TRBD1	TRBJ1-5	TRBV15	CATSREDRYQPQHF
NA	TRBJ1-3	TRBV6-6	CASSYSPGRMENTIYF
TRBD2	TRBJ2-5	TRBV12-3/TRBV12-4	CASGTSEETQYF
NA	TRBJ1-2	TRBV29-1	CSVAQNYGYTF
NA	TRBJ2-5	TRBV2	CASSESQSRWTQYF
NA	TRBJ2-7	TRBV2	CASTAVLPYEQYF
NA	TRBJ1-1	TRBV29-1	CSVLQGSWSEAFF
NA	TRBJ2-3	TRBV7-2	CASSLGTWGVTDTQYF
NA	TRBJ1-2	TRBV5-1	CASSLLRGEKNGYTF
NA	TRBJ2-5	TRBV6-6	CASISSSETQYF
NA	TRBJ2-5	TRBV29-1	CSVPTAFQETQYF
NA	TRBJ2-5	TRBV29-1	CSVVLGGAQETQYF
NA	TRBJ1-6	TRBV9	CASTLGGLDNSPLHF
NA	TRBJ2-5	TRBV5-1	CASSLEETQYF
TRBD1	TRBJ2-7	TRBV29-1	CSVGTGNIEQYF
TRBD1	TRBJ1-1	TRBV30	CAWSVPLGQGATEAFF
NA	TRBJ2-3	TRBV7-2	CASSLMSDTQYF
NA	TRBJ1-2	TRBV12-3/TRBV12-4	CASNEDRTNYGYTF
TRBD2	TRBJ2-2	TRBV29-1	CSGRTGTSGAAWSGELFF
NA	TRBJ2-4	TRBV11-2	CASSPRGPQRGNIQYF
NA	TRBJ2-7	TRBV30	CAWSGAGYEQYF
NA	TRBJ2-1	TRBV6-1	CASKDLTQFF
TRBD2	TRBJ2-5	TRBV6-2/TRBV6-3	CASSPLAGAEETQYF
NA	TRBJ1-1	TRBV30	CAWSVGWGPTEAFF
TRBD1	TRBJ1-2	TRBV2	CASSGDRDGYTF
NA	TRBJ1-2	TRBV12-3/TRBV12-4	CASRAGTRGYGYTF
NA	TRBJ1-5	TRBV30	CAYNAGGNSNQPQHF
NA	TRBJ1-2	TRBV28	CASSPGGTPHGYTF
NA	TRBJ1-5	TRBV7-2	CASSLAGMHQPQHF
NA	TRBJ2-1	TRBV20-1	CSSAVSGTTNEQFF
NA	TRBJ1-2	TRBV20-1	CSASRAGVNYGYTF
NA	TRBJ1-2	TRBV7-2	CASSLPPGGYTF
NA	TRBJ1-5	TRBV12-3/TRBV12-4	CASRQGVGNQPQHF
NA	TRBJ2-6	TRBV6-5	CASKRDNSGANVLTF
NA	TRBJ2-3	TRBV6-5	CASSKGDTQYF
NA	TRBJ1-2	TRBV7-7	CASSTYQGGPLLNYGYTF
TRBD1	TRBJ1-5	TRBV4-1	CASSQDWTGTQPQHF
NA	TRBJ2-1	TRBV5-4	CASSFIQGSYNEQFF
TRBD2	TRBJ2-1	TRBV20-1	CSARSLAGGRNNEQFF
NA	TRBJ1-5	TRBV29-1	CSVGGDNQPQHF
NA	TRBJ2-7	TRBV2	CASRAGSPYEQYF
TRBD1	TRBJ2-3	TRBV20-1	CSAAQLTGQGRQYF
NA	TRBJ2-7	TRBV28	CASSFGNYEQYF
NA	TRBJ2-3	TRBV7-6	CASSFRLTDTQYF